This T cell receptor (beta chain) was sequenced during a study of CD8 T cells in Susac syndrome. When the RNA was reverse transcribed, random hexamers were used with an input of about 0.5 to 1 ug. The authors amplified TCR beta CDR3 across 54 Vbeta and 13 Jbeta using immunoSEQ multiplex PCR. TCRdb passed the immunoSEQ multiplex PCR reads through MiXCR, listing each CDR3 protein once. Here the sample spans over 300,000 distinct CDR3 sequences, 92% being singletons. Germline assignment: CDR1 SGHVS and CDR2 FQNEAQ. V trimming: 4 bases; J trimming: 3 bases; junction bases outside the gene matches: 6. The CDR3 is made up of 16 amino acids. In blood CD8+ and CD4+ T cells, TCR beta underwent sequencing. Stable or active relapsing-remitting multiple sclerosis, untreated and meeting revised McDonald criteria, defined the controls. Isolation of CD8+ and CD4+ T cells was performed negatively, whereas enrichment of TEMRA cells was done by FACS.

This clonotype was counted between two and nine times. The TCR was taken from a human donor with multiple sclerosis. The sequenced sample consisted of CD4+ T cells from PBMCs. V is TRBV7-8 and J is TRBJ2-2, with 9 bases matching TRBD1. In DNA form, the CDR3 reads TGTGCCAGCAGCTCCCAGGGACAGGGATACACCGGGGAGCTGTTTTTT. As protein: CASSSQGQGYTGELFF.